This note documents a single TCR beta chain sequence. The data originate from a study of T-cell reconstitution after alpha-beta-depleted transplantation in children. The CDR3 has 14 residues. CDR1 is LGHNA and CDR2 is YNFKEQ in the germline V gene. Trimming pared 1 base from V and 6 bases from J, leaving 11 bases between. The TCRbeta library incorporated unique molecular identifiers. TCRdb reprocessed the PCR reads with MiXCR, giving one entry per CDR3 protein. The sample has about 420,000 distinct CDR3 sequences; approximately 10% are singletons. The sequences come from PBMCs from the stem cell graft donor, collected from the stem cell graft. The chain links TRBV4-2 to TRBJ2-3, with unresolved D. The receptor was isolated from a human donor who donated a stem cell graft to a child with acute myeloid leukemia. The CDR3 nucleotides are TGTGCCAGCAGCCAAGTTGGGCGAGCGGATACGCAGTATTTT. Translating gives CASSQVGRADTQYF.